This T cell receptor beta chain derives from a study of beta chain features in type 1 diabetes. Across the whole study: In all, 107,917,701 sorted cells from all samples were analyzed.

Germline assignment: CDR1 KGHSH and CDR2 LQKENI. This CDR3 has 15 amino acids. Trimming took off 1 base at V and 5 bases at J, with 14 bases between the two ends. Reverse transcribing all isolated RNA meant expressed TCRB transcripts were sequenced. The data were produced by immunoSEQ multiplex PCR, yet TCRdb's version contains in-frame clones alone and is incomplete. Here the sample spans about 470,000 clones, roughly 30% being singletons. This receptor was taken from a man aged 18 to 35 in good health. The sample comprised naive CD4+ T cells from blood. The chain links TRBV18 to TRBJ2-5, with a tentative D call TRBD2 (5 bases). The CDR3 DNA reads as TGTGCCAGCTCACCACTCCCAACCTCGGGGGAGACCCAGTACTTC. This codes for CASSPLPTSGETQYF.